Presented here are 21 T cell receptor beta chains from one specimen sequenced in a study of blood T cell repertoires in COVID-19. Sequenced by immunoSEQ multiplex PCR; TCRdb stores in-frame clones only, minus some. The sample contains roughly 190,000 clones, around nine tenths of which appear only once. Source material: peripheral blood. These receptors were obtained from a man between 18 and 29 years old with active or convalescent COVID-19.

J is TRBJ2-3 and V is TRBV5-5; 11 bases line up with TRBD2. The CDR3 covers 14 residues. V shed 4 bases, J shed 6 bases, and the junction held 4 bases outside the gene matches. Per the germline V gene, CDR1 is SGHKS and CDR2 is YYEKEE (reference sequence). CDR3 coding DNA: TGTGCCAGCAGCCATAGCGGGGGGGCGGATACGCAGTATTTT. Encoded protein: CASSHSGGADTQYF. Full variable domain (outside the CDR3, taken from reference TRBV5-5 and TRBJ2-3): DAGVTQSPTHLIKTRGQQVTLRCSPISGHKSVSWYQQVLGQGPQFIFQYYEKEERGRGNFPDRFSARQFPNYSSELNVNALLLGDSALYLCASSHSGGADTQYFGPGTRLTVL.

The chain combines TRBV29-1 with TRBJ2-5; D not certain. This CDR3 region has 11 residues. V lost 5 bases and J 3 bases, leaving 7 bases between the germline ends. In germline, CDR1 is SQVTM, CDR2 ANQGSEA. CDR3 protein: CSVWAEETQYF. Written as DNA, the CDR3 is TGCAGCGTTTGGGCTGAAGAGACCCAGTACTTC.

The CDR3 DNA is TGTGCCAGCAGACCTCCGGGACAGGGGACCTATGGCTACACCTTC. Amino acid sequence: CASRPPGQGTYGYTF. This chain links TRBV7-9 with TRBJ1-2, with 10 bases aligning to TRBD1. CDR1 is SEHNR, CDR2 FQNEAQ, per germline (reference sequence). V trimming: 6 bases; J trimming: 4 bases; junction bases outside the gene matches: 8. This CDR3 region has 15 residues.

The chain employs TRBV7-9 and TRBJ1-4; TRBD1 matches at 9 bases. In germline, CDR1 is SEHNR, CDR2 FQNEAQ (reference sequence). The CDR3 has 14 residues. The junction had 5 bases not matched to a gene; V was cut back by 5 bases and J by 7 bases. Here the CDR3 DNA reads TGTGCCAGCAGCGCCGGGACAGGGAGTGAAAAACTGTTTTTT. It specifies CASSAGTGSEKLFF. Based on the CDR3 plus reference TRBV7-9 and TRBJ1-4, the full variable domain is DTGVSQNPRHKITKRGQNVTFRCDPISEHNRLYWYRQTLGQGPEFLTYFQNEAQLEKSRLLSDRFSAERPKGSFSTLEIQRTEQGDSAMYLCASSAGTGSEKLFFGSGTQLSVL.

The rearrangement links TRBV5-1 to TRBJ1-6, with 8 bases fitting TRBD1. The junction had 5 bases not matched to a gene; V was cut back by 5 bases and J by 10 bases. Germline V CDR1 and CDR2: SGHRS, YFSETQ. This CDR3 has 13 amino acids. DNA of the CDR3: TGCGCCAGCAGGTCGGACAGGGCATCACCCCTCCACTTT. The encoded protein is CASRSDRASPLHF.

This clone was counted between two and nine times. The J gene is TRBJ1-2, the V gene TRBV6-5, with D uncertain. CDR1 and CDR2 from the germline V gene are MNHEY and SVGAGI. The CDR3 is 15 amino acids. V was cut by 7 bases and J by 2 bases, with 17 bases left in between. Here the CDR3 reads CASTHGILGNYGYTF. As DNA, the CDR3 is TGTGCCAGCACCCACGGCATTCTCGGGAACTATGGCTACACCTTC.

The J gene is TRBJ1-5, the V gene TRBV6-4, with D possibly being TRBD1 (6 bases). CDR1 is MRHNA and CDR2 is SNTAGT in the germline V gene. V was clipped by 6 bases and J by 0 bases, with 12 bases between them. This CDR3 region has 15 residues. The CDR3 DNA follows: TGTGCCAGCAGCCAGGGGTCCAATAGCAATCAGCCCCAGCATTTT. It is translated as CASSQGSNSNQPQHF.

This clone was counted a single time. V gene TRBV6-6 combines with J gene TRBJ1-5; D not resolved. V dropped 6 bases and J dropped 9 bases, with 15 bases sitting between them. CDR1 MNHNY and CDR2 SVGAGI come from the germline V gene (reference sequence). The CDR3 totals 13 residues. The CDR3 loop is CASSTQAVRPQHF. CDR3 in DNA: TGTGCCAGCAGCACCCAAGCGGTACGGCCCCAGCATTTT.

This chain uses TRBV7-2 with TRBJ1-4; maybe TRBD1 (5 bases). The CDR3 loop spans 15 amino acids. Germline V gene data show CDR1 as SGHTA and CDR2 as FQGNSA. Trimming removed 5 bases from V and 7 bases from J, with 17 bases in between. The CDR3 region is CASSPHRNTGEKLFF. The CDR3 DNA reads TGTGCCAGCAGCCCCCATCGCAATACAGGTGAAAAACTGTTTTTT.

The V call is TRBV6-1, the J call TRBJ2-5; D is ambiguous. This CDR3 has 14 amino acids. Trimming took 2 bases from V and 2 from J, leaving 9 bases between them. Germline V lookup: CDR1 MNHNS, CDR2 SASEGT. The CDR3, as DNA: TGTGCCAGCAGTGAAAAGGCGGAACAAGAGACCCAGTACTTC. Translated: CASSEKAEQETQYF.

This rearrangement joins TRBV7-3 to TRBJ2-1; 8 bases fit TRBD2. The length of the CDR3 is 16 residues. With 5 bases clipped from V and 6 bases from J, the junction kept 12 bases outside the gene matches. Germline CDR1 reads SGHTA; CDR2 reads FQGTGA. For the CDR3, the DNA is TGTGCCAGCAGCCCGAATAGCGGGATAATCGGCAATGAGCAGTTCTTC. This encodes CASSPNSGIIGNEQFF.

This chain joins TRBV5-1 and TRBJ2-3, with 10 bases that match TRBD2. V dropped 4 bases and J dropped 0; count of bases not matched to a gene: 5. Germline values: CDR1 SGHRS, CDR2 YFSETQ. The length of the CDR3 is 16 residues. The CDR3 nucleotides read TGCGCCAGCAGCGGGAAAGCGGGGGGGAGCACAGATACGCAGTATTTT. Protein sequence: CASSGKAGGSTDTQYF. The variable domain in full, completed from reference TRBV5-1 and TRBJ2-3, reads KAGVTQTPRYLIKTRGQQVTLSCSPISGHRSVSWYQQTPGQGLQFLFEYFSETQRNKGNFPGRFSGRQFSNSRSEMNVSTLELGDSALYLCASSGKAGGSTDTQYFGPGTRLTVL.

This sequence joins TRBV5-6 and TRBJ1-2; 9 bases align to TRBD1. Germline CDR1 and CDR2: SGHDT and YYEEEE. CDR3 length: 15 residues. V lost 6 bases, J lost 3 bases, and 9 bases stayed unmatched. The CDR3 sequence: CASTTGTGIDYGYTF. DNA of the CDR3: TGTGCCAGCACCACGGGGACAGGGATCGACTATGGCTACACCTTC.

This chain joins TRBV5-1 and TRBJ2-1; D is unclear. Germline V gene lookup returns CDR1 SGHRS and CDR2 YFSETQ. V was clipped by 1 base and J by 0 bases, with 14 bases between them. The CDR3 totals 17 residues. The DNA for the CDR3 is TGCGCCAGCAGCTTGTTTGGCCCTCGGAGCTCCTACAATGAGCAGTTCTTC. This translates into CASSLFGPRSSYNEQFF. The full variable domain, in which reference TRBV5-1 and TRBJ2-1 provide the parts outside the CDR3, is KAGVTQTPRYLIKTRGQQVTLSCSPISGHRSVSWYQQTPGQGLQFLFEYFSETQRNKGNFPGRFSGRQFSNSRSEMNVSTLELGDSALYLCASSLFGPRSSYNEQFFGPGTRLTVL.

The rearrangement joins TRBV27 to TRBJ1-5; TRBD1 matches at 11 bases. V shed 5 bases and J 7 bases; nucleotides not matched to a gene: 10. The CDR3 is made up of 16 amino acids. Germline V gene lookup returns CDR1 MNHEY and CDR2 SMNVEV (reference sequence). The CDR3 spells CASSPGDRGTRQPQHF. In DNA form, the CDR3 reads TGTGCCAGCAGTCCTGGGGACAGGGGGACTCGACAGCCCCAGCATTTT.

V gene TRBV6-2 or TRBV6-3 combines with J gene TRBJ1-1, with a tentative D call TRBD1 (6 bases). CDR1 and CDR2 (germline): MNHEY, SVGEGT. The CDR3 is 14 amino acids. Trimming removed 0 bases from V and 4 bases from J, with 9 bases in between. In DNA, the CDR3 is TGTGCCAGCAGTTACTCGAGGGGGACCACTGAAGCTTTCTTT. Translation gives CASSYSRGTTEAFF.

Written as DNA, the CDR3 is TGTGCCAGCAGCCGCGGTAGGGGACAGAATAATTCACCCCTCCACTTT. This codes for CASSRGRGQNNSPLHF. V usage is TRBV5-6 and J usage is TRBJ1-6, with 7 positions matching TRBD1. V trimming: 4 bases; J trimming: 5 bases; junction bases outside the gene matches: 9. The germline V gene has CDR1 SGHDT and CDR2 YYEEEE. CDR3 length equals 16 residues.

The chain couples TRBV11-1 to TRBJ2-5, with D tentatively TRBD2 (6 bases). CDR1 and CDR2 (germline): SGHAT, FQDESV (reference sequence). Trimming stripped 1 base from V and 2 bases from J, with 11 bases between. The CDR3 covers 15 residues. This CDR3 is CASSLVSAGQETQYF. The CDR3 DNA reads TGTGCCAGCAGCTTAGTATCGGCGGGGCAAGAGACCCAGTACTTC.

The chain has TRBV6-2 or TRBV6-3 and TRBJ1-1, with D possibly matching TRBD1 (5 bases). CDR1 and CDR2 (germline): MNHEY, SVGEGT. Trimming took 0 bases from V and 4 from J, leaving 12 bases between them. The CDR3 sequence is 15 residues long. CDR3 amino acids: CASSYSLRGSTEAFF. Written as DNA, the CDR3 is TGTGCCAGCAGTTACTCGTTACGGGGGAGCACTGAAGCTTTCTTT.

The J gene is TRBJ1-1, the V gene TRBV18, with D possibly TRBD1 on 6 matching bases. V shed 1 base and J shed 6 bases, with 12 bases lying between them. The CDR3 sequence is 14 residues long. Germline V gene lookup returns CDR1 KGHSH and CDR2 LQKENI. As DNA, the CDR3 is TGTGCCAGCTCACCACGGGGGGGCTCGGCTGAAGCTTTCTTT. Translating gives CASSPRGGSAEAFF.

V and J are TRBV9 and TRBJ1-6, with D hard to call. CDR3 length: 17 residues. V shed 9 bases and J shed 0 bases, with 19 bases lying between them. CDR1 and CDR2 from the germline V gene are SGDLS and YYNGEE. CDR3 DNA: TGTGCCACCGAACCCCACGGTTTGAGCTCCTATAATTCACCCCTCCACTTT. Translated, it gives CATEPHGLSSYNSPLHF.